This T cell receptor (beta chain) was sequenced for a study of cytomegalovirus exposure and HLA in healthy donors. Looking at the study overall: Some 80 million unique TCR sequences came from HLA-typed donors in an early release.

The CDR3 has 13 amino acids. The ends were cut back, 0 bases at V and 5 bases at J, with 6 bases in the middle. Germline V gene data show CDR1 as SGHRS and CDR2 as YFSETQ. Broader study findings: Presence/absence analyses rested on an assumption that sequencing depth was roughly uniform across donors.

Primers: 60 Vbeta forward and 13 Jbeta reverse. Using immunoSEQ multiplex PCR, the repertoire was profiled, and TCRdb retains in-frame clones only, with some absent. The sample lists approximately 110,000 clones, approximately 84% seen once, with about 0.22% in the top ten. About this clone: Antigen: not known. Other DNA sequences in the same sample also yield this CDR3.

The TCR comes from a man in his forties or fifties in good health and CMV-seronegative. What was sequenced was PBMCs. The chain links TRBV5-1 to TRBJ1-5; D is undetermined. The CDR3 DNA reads TGCGCCAGCAGCTTGGCAGGCGATCAGCCCCAGCATTTT. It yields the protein CASSLAGDQPQHF.